The text below deals with one T cell receptor beta chain. Its antigen is undetermined. The sample is drawn from a study of shared clonotypes between healthy human individuals. Study outcomes and limitations: Rarefaction showed sorted-subset sequencing was incomplete despite large depth.

Assay: immunoSEQ multiplex PCR; the TCRdb copy retains only in-frame clones and omits some. Of some 660,000 clones in the sample, roughly 72% were seen once. CDR3 length: 14 residues. Looked up from germline, CDR1 is LNHNV and CDR2 is YYDKDF (reference sequence). V gave up 4 bases and J gave up 7 bases, with 17 bases separating them. Free of recent acute infections or vaccinations, the donors were healthy HIV-negative adults. Input material: memory CD4+ T cells sorted from blood. Subset in this sample: CD45RA-negative fraction. The rearrangement uses TRBV15 and TRBJ2-7; tentative D call: TRBD2 (6 bases). This TCR was recovered from a woman in her 30s in good health. The CDR3 DNA reads as TGTGCCACCAGCAACGAGTGGAGGGGCGGGGAGCAGTACTTC. Its translation is CATSNEWRGGEQYF.